This TCR beta chain was identified during a study of blood T cell repertoires in COVID-19. The wider study: Acute-phase and convalescent COVID-19 samples originated in the United States, Italy and Spain. PBMCs, B-cell-depleted T cells, or T cells provided the cDNA or gDNA that made up the material.

Authors' methods: It was from reference gene primer amplification that nucleated cell counts were estimated. The table came from immunoSEQ multiplex PCR; TCRdb's copy has only in-frame clones and leaves some out. V and J calls and clone size are copied from that table; D and trimming were computed from the DNA. The repertoire holds about 120,000 clones, less than 85% seen once, with under 0.95% in the top ten. This clone appeared a few times. The germline V gene encodes CDR1 MDHEN and CDR2 SYDVKM. This CDR3 spans 13 amino acids. V shed 6 bases and J 15 bases; nucleotides not matched to a gene: 10. The receptor's source is a human donor with acute or convalescent COVID-19. The donor label of this sample is uncertain. Sequencing used peripheral blood. The chain joins TRBV28 to TRBJ1-5, with 11 bases lining up with TRBD1. As DNA, the CDR3 is TGTGCCAGCAGCCCTCACTCCGGGACAGGGGGGCATTTT. Residues: CASSPHSGTGGHF. Full variable domain (remainder filled in from reference TRBV28 and TRBJ1-5): DVKVTQSSRYLVKRTGEKVFLECVQDMDHENMFWYRQDPGLGLRLIYFSYDVKMKEKGDIPEGYSVSREKKERFSLILESASTNQTSMYLCASSPHSGTGGHFGDGTRLSIL.